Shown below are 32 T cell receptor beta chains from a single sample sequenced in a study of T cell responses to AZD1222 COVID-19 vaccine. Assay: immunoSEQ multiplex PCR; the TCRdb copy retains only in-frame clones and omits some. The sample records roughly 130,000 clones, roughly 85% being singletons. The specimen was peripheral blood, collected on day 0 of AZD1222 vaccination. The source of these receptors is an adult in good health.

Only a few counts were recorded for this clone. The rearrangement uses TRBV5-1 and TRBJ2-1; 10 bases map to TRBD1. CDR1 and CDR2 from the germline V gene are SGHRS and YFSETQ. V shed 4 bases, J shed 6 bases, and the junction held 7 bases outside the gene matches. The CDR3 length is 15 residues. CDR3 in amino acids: CASSPSGTGANEQFF. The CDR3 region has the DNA TGCGCCAGCAGCCCCTCTGGGACAGGGGCCAATGAGCAGTTCTTC.

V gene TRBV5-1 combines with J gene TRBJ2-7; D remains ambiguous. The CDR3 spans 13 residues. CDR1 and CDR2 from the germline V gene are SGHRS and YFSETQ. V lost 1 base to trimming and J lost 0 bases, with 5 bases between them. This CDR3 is CASSLISSYEQYF. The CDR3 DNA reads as TGCGCCAGCAGCTTGATTAGCTCCTACGAGCAGTACTTC.

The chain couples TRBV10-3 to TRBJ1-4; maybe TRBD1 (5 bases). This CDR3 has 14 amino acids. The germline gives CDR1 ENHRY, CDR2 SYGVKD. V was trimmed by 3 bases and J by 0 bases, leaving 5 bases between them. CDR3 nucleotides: TGTGCCATCAGTGACAGGGCAACTAATGAAAAACTGTTTTTT. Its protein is CAISDRATNEKLFF.

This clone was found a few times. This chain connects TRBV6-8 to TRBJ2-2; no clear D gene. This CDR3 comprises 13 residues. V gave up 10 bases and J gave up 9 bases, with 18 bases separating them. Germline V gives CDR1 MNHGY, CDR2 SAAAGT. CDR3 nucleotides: TGTGCCATCCCAACCCGACTCCTTAGGGAGCTGTTTTTT. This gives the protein CAIPTRLLRELFF.

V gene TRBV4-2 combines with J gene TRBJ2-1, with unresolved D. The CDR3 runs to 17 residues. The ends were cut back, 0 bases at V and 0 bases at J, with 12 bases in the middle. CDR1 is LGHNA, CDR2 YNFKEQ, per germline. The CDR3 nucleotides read TGTGCCAGCAGCCAAGACGAGCGAGAAAGCTCCTACAATGAGCAGTTCTTC. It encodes CASSQDERESSYNEQFF.

CDR3 in DNA: TGTGCCAGCAGCGTCATGGTTCAGCCCCAGCATTTT. Its translation: CASSVMVQPQHF. The rearrangement links TRBV12-3 or TRBV12-4 to TRBJ1-5; D is ambiguous. The CDR3 consists of 12 residues. The V end was cut by 6 bases, the J end by 6 bases, with 9 bases between.

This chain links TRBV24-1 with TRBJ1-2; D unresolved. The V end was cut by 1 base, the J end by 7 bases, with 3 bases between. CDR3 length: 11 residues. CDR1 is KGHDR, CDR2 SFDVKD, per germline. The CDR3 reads CATSDFGGYTF. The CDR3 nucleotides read TGTGCCACCAGTGATTTTGGTGGCTACACCTTC.

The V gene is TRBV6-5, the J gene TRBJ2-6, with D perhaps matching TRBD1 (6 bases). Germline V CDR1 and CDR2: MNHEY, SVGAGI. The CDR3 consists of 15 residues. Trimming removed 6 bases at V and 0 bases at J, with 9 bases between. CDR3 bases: TGTGCCAGCAGGGGACATCACTCTGGGGCCAACGTCCTGACTTTC. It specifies CASRGHHSGANVLTF.

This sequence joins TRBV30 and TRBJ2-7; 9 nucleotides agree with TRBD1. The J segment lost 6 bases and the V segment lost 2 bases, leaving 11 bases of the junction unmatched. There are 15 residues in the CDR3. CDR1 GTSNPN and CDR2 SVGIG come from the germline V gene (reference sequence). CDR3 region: CAWSQGGTGGSEQYF. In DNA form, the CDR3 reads TGTGCCTGGAGTCAGGGTGGCACAGGGGGCTCCGAGCAGTACTTC.

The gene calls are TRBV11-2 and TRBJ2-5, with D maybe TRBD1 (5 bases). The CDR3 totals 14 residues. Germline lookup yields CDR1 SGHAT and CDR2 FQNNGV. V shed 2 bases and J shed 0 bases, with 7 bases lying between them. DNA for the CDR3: TGTGCCAGCAGCTTAAGGGGCGACCAAGAGACCCAGTACTTC. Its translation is CASSLRGDQETQYF.

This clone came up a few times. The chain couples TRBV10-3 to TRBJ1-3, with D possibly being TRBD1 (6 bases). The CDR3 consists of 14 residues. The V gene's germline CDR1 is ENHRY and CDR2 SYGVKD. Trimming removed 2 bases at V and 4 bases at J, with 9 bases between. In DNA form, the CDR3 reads TGTGCCATCAGTGAGCCCGGGACAGGAAACACCATATATTTT. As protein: CAISEPGTGNTIYF.

The CDR3 DNA is TGTGCCAGCAGCTTAGTAACGGGAAAGGACACTGAAGCTTTCTTT. Translating gives CASSLVTGKDTEAFF. This chain joins TRBV7-9 and TRBJ1-1; D remains unclear. V lost 1 base and J 3 bases, leaving 12 bases between the germline ends. The CDR3 is 15 amino acids. The germline V gene has CDR1 SEHNR and CDR2 FQNEAQ (reference sequence).

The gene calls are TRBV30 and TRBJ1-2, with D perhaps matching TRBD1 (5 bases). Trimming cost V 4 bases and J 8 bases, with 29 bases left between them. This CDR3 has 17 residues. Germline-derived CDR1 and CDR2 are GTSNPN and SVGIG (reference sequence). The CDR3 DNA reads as TGTGCCTGGACCCCGACACAGTCAGGGCCCTTAAATCGCGGCTACACCTTC. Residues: CAWTPTQSGPLNRGYTF. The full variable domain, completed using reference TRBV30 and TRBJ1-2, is SQTIHQWPATLVQPVGSPLSLECTVEGTSNPNLYWYRQAAGRGLQLLFYSVGIGQISSEVPQNLSASRPQDRQFILSSKKLLLSDSGFYLCAWTPTQSGPLNRGYTFGSGTRLTVV.

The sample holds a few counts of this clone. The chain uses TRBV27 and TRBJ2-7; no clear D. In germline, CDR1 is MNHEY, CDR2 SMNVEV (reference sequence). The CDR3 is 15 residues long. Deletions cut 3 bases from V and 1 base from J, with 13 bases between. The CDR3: CASSLMFTASYEQYF. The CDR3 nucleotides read TGTGCCAGCAGTTTGATGTTTACTGCATCCTACGAGCAGTACTTC.

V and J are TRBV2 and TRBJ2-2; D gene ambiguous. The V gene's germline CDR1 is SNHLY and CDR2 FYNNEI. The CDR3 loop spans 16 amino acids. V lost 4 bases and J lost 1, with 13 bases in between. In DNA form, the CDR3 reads TGTGCCAGCAGTGCAAAGGGTCGCTTGAACACCGGGGAGCTGTTTTTT. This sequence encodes CASSAKGRLNTGELFF.

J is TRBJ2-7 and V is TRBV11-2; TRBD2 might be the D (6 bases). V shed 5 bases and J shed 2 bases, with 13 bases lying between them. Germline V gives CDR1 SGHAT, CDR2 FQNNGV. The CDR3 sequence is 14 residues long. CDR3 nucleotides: TGTGCCAGCAGCGGGGGGAGGACGCCCTACGAGCAGTACTTC. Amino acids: CASSGGRTPYEQYF.

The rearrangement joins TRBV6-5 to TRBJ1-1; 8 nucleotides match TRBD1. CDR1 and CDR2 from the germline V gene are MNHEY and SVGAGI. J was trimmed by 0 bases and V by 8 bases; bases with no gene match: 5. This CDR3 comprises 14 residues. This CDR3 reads CASGQGLMNTEAFF. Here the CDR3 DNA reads TGTGCCAGCGGACAGGGCCTCATGAACACTGAAGCTTTCTTT.

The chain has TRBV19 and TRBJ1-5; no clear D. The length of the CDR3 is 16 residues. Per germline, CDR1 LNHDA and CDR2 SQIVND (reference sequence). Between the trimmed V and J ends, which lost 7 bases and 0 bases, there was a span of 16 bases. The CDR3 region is CASTPWAADSNQPQHF. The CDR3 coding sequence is TGTGCCAGTACCCCCTGGGCGGCAGATAGCAATCAGCCCCAGCATTTT.

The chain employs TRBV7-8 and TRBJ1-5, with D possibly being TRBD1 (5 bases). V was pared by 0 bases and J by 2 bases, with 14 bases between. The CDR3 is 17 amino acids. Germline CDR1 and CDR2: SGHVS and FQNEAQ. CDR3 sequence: CASSLARQGFGNQPQHF. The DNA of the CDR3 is TGTGCCAGCAGCTTAGCGCGGCAGGGATTTGGCAATCAGCCCCAGCATTTT. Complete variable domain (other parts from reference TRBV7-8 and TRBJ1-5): GAGVSQSPRYKVAKRGQDVALRCDPISGHVSLFWYQQALGQGPEFLTYFQNEAQLDKSGLPSDRFFAERPEGSVSTLKIQRTQQEDSAVYLCASSLARQGFGNQPQHFGDGTRLSIL.

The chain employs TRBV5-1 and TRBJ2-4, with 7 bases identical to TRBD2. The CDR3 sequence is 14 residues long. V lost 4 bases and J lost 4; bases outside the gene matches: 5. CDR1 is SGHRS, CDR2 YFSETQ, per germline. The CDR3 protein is CASSPAGGKNIQYF. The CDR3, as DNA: TGCGCCAGCAGCCCCGCCGGGGGGAAAAACATTCAGTACTTC. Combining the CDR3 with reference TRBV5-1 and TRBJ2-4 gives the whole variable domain KAGVTQTPRYLIKTRGQQVTLSCSPISGHRSVSWYQQTPGQGLQFLFEYFSETQRNKGNFPGRFSGRQFSNSRSEMNVSTLELGDSALYLCASSPAGGKNIQYFGAGTRLSVL.

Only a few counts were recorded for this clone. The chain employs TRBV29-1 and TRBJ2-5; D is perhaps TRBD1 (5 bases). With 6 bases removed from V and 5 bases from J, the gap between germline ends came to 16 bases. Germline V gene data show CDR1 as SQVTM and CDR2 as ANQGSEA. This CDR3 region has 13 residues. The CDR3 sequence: CSVGHGLGETQYF. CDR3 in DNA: TGCAGCGTCGGACACGGGTTGGGGGAGACCCAGTACTTC.

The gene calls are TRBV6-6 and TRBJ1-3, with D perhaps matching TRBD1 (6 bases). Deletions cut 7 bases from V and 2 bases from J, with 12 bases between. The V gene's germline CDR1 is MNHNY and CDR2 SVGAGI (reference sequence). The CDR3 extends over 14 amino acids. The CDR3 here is CASTKQGAGNTIYF. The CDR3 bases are TGTGCCAGCACTAAACAGGGCGCTGGAAACACCATATATTTT.

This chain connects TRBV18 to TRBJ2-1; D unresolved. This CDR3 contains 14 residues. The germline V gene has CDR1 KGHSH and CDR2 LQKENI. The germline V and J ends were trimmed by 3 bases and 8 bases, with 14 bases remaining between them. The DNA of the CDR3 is TGTGCCAGCTCACCTTCCTATCAAACGGATGAGCAGTTCTTC. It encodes CASSPSYQTDEQFF.

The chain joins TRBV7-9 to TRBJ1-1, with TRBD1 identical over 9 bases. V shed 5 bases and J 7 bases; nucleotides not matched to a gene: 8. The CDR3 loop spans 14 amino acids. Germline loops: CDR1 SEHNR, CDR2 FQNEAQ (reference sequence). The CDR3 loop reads CASSTWTGDLEAFF. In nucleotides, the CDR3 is TGTGCCAGCAGCACCTGGACAGGGGACCTTGAAGCTTTCTTT.

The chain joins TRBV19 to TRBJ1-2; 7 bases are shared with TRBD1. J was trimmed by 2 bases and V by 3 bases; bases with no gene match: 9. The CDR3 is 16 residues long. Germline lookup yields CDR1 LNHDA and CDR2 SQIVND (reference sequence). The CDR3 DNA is TGTGCCAGTAGTATGGGATTTAGGGGGCGAAACTATGGCTACACCTTC. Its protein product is CASSMGFRGRNYGYTF.

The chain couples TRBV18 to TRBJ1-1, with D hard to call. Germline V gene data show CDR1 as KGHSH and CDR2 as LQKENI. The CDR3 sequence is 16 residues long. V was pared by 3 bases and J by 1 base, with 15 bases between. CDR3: CASSPHEISRNTEAFF. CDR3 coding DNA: TGTGCCAGCTCACCTCACGAGATCTCCCGGAACACTGAAGCTTTCTTT.

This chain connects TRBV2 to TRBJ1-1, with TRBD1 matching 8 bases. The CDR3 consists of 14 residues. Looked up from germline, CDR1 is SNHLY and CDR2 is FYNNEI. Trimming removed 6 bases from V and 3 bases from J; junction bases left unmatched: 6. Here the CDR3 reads CASRGDRLDTEAFF. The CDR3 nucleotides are TGTGCCAGCAGGGGGGACAGGTTGGACACTGAAGCTTTCTTT.

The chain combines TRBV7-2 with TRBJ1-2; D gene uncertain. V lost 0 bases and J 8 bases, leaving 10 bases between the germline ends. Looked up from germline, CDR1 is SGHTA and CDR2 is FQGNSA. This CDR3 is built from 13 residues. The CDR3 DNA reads TGTGCCAGCAGCTTAGCGCTAGGCACGGGCTACACCTTC. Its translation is CASSLALGTGYTF. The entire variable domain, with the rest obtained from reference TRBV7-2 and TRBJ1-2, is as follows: GAGVSQSPSNKVTEKGKDVELRCDPISGHTALYWYRQSLGQGLEFLIYFQGNSAPDKSGLPSDRFSAERTGGSVSTLTIQRTQQEDSAVYLCASSLALGTGYTFGSGTRLTVV.

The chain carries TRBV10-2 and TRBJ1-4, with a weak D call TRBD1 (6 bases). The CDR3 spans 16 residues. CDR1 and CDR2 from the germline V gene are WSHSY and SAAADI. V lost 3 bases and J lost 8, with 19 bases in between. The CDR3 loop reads CASSDIPGGPVEKLFF. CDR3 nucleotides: TGCGCCAGCAGTGACATCCCGGGGGGCCCTGTGGAAAAACTGTTTTTT.

Here the CDR3 reads CASSLDRLNTEAFF. CDR3 coding DNA: TGTGCCAGCAGCTTGGACCGACTGAACACTGAAGCTTTCTTT. V is TRBV11-3 and J is TRBJ1-1; D remains unclear. Germline-derived CDR1 and CDR2 are SGHNT and YENEEA. The CDR3 consists of 14 residues. V was clipped by 3 bases and J by 0 bases, with 8 bases between them.

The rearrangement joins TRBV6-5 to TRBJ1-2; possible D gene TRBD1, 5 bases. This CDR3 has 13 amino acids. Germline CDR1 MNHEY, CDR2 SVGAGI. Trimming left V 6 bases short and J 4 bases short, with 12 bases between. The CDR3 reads CASSLGHFYGYTF. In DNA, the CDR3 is TGTGCCAGCAGCCTCGGACACTTCTATGGCTACACCTTC.

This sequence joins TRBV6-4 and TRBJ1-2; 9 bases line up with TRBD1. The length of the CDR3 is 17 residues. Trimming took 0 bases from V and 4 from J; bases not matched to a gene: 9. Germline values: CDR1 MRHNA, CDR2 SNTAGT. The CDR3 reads CASSDSRWDRVTYGYTF. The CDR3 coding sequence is TGTGCCAGCAGTGACTCCAGGTGGGACAGGGTCACCTATGGCTACACCTTC.